This TCR beta chain was captured in a study of cytomegalovirus exposure and HLA in healthy donors. The study's findings and limits: Highly shared variants forming one cluster were likely a sequencing artifact. TCR beta sequences reportedly predicted the HLA-A and HLA-B alleles of most subjects accurately.

In germline, CDR1 is SGHAT, CDR2 FQNNGV. J was trimmed by 4 bases and V by 1 base; bases with no gene match: 10. The CDR3 runs 17 residues. A few counts support this clone. The target antigen is unknown. The primer mix had 60 Vbeta and 13 Jbeta primers. Profiling relied on immunoSEQ multiplex PCR, and the TCRdb table lists in-frame clones only, not all of them. The sample shows 85,000 to 130,000 clones, approximately 71% of them seen only once. V is TRBV11-2 and J is TRBJ2-5; 9 positions agree with TRBD2. The clonotype originates from a man aged 35-49 years in good health and CMV-seronegative. Material for sequencing was PBMCs. The chain's CDR3 is CASSLGGSSSGGETQYF. In DNA, the CDR3 is TGTGCCAGCAGCTTAGGAGGGAGTAGTAGCGGGGGAGAGACCCAGTACTTC.